This T cell receptor beta chain was observed in a study of T cell responses to AZD1222 COVID-19 vaccine (dated by TCRdb to about 2021). Some background on the complete study: Because spike-specific TCR depth and breadth did not differ between the two schedules, AZD1222 recipients who got a second dose at roughly 4 weeks were pooled with those who got a second dose at roughly 12 weeks. TCR sequencing covered 230 to 250 trial participants: some 210 given two doses of AZD1222 and 26 given two doses of MenACWY control vaccine. Enrollment into the trials was organized by age into subgroups of 18-55, 56-69 and 70-plus years, and those subgroups contained roughly 150, 30 and 60 TCR-sequenced participants, respectively.

Broad study findings and their caveats: No day 14 peak-response samples were available, so repertoires were characterized only after the peak T cell response. Vaccine-associated CD4 TCRs spanned the whole spike protein, with dominant responses in regions 160-218 and 743-854. The 56-69-year group was small, and its depth increase did not reach significance, likely because of low power. A significant rise in spike-specific TCR breadth and depth was observed after two AZD1222 doses relative to day 0 and relative to MenACWY recipients. Most participants were white British and females outnumbered males, and the authors suggested that clonal diversity may have been underestimated. Conclusions about previously exposed vaccinees are limited, since just a handful of AZD1222 recipients were seropositive for SARS-CoV-2 at baseline. Reportedly, close to half of the unique spike-specific TCRs recognized epitopes lying outside the regions that are mutated in the B.1.351 and B.1.1.7 variants.

The CDR3 regions of human TCRbeta chains were analyzed by immunosequencing. For the original study's pipeline: TCRs in the repertoires were compared against a reference library of SARS-CoV-2-specific TCRs that had been generated with the MIRA antigen-specificity platform. Breadth was defined as the fraction of unique TCRs that were SARS-CoV-2-associated. Depth was defined as the fraction of total T cells that were SARS-CoV-2-associated. Each spike-specific TCR was assigned to its reactive spike region and to a CD4 or CD8 class using the MIRA data. Log10-transformed breadth and depth values were compared by one-way ANOVA with Sidak's multiple comparisons tests. Sourced from immuneACCESS, this table was stored by TCRdb with only in-frame sequences that have V and J called. A share of the clones is absent; for the studies checked, an unresolved V gene accounts for under half, and the remainder has no known explanation. V and J calls and clone size are copied from that table; D and trimming were computed from the DNA. This sample lists about 110,000 clones; around 85% were detected once. The ten largest clones represent roughly 4.5% of the sample.

As concerns this clone: This receptor's antigen is unknown. No base-level quality is on record; no much larger clone is a single base apart.

The time point label here, explained by the study, means: baseline before first vaccination. Samples from vaccinated people were obtained from the UK trials COV001 and COV002, which included a single-blind randomized controlled phase 2/3 trial of AZD1222 (ChAdOx1 nCoV-19) in healthy adults. Trial participant PBMC samples were collected at day 0 and day 28 after the second dose for TCRbeta chain sequencing. Reading from cysteine to phenylalanine, the CDR3 counts 16 amino acids. Of all the DNA, just the CDR3 is kept, 48 bases in frame from base 1. Trimming removed 3 bases from V and 4 bases from J, leaving 19 bases between the germline ends. The germline V gene specifies KGHSH as CDR1 and LQKENI as CDR2.

The chain joins TRBV18 to TRBJ2-7; no confident D gene assignment can be made. The specimen was peripheral blood, collected on day 0 of AZD1222 vaccination. The TCR was taken from an adult in good health. The bases read TGTGCCAGCTCACCGGTCGGTCGTGCGGCGCGGTACGAGCAGTACTTC. It specifies CASSPVGRAARYEQYF.